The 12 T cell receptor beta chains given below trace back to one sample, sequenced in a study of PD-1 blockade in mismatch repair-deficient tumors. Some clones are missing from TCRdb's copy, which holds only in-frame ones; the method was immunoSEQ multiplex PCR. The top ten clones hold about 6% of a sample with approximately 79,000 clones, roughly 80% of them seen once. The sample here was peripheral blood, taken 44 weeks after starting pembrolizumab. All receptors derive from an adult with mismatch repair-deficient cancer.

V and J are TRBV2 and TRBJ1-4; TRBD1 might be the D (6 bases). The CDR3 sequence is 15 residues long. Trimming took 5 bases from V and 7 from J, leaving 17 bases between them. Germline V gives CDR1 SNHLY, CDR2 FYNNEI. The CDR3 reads CASSLTGFVGEKLFF. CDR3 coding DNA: TGTGCCAGCAGTTTAACAGGGTTCGTCGGTGAAAAACTGTTTTTT.

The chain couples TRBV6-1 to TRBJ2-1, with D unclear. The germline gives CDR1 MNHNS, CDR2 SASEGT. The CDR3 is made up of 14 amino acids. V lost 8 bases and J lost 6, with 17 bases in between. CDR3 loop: CASYERLGFNEQFF. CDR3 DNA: TGTGCCAGCTATGAACGCCTGGGTTTCAATGAGCAGTTCTTC.

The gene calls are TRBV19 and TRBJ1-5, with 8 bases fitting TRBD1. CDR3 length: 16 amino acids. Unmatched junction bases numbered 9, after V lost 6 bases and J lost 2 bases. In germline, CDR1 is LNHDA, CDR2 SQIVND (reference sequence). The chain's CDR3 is CASSMNRGQGNQPQHF. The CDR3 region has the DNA TGTGCCAGTAGCATGAACAGGGGACAGGGCAATCAGCCCCAGCATTTT. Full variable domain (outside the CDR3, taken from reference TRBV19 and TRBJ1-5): DGGITQSPKYLFRKEGQNVTLSCEQNLNHDAMYWYRQDPGQGLRLIYYSQIVNDFQKGDIAEGYSVSREKKESFPLTVTSAQKNPTAFYLCASSMNRGQGNQPQHFGDGTRLSIL.

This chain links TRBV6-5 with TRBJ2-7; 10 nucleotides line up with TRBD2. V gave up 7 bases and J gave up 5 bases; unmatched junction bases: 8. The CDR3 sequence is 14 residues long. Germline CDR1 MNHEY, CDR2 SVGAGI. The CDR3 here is CASNASGSFHEQYF. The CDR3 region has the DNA TGTGCCAGCAACGCTAGCGGGAGTTTCCACGAGCAGTACTTC.

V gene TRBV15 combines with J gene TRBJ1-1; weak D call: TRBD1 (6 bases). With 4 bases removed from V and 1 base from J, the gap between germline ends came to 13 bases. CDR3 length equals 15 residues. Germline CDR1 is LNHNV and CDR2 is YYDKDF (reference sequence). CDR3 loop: CATSKSDSSNTEAFF. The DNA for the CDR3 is TGTGCCACCAGCAAGTCGGACAGCTCGAACACTGAAGCTTTCTTT.

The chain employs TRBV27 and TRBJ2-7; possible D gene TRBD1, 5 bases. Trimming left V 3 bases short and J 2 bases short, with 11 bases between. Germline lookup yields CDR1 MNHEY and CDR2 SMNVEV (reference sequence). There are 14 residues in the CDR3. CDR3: CASSLGQVPYEQYF. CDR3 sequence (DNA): TGTGCCAGCAGTTTGGGGCAGGTCCCCTACGAGCAGTACTTC.

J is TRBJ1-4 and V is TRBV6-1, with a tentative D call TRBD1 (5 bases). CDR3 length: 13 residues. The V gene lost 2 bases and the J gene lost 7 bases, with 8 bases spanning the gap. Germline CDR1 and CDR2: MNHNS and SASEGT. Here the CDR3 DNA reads TGTGCCAGCAGTGAACCAGGGAGTGAAAAACTGTTTTTT. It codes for CASSEPGSEKLFF.

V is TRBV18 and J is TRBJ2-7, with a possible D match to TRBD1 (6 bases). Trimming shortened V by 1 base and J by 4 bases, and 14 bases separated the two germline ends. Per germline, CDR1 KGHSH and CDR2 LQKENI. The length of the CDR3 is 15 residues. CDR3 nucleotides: TGTGCCAGCTCACCACTTCGGGACACCAGTTACGAGCAGTACTTC. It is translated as CASSPLRDTSYEQYF.

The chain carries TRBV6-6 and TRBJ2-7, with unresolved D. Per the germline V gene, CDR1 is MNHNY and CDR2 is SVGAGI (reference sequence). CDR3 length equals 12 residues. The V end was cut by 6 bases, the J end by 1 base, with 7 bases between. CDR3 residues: CASRDGSYEQYF. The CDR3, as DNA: TGTGCCAGCAGGGACGGGTCCTACGAGCAGTACTTC.

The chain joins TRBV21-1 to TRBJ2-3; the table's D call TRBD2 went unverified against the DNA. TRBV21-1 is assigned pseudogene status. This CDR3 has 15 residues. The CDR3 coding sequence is TGTGCCAGCAGCAAAGTCCGGAGGTGGATCCCTACGCAGTATTTT. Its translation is CASSKVRRWIPTQYF.

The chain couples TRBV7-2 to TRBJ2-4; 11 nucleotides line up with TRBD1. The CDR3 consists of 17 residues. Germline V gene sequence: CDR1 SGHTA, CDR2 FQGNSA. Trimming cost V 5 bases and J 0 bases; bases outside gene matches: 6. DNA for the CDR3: TGTGCCAGCAGCCGTGGGACAGGGGGTTTAGCCAAAAACATTCAGTACTTC. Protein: CASSRGTGGLAKNIQYF.

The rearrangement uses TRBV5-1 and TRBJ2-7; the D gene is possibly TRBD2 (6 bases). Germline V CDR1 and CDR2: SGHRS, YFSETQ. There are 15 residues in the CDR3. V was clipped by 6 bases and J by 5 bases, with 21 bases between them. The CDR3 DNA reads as TGCGCCAGCACCCCCCGACTAGGATGGGAGGACGAGCAGTACTTC. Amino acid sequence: CASTPRLGWEDEQYF.